This TCR beta chain was obtained from a study of T cells in Graves' hyperthyroidism and ophthalmopathy. On the study more broadly: Peripheral blood samples were taken at initial diagnosis, prior to any treatment. Study-level results: Ophthalmopathy cases were set apart from stable hyperthyroidism by a 13 V-J model.

This clonotype was counted a few times. As yet, its antigen is unknown. Authors of the study amplified TCR beta CDR3 regions from RNA transcripts. TCR CDR3 underwent first-round RT-PCR with the HTBI primer set. In TCRdb, the multiplex PCR reads were re-called with MiXCR into one record per CDR3 protein. This table holds a few hundred thousand distinct CDR3 sequences, approximately 16% found once. The authors deemed Graves' hyperthyroidism stable absent ophthalmopathy progression within 18 months. Recently diagnosed hyperthyroidism of less than 2 months' duration affected patients aged 18 to 65. There are 13 residues in the CDR3. V lost 3 bases to trimming and J lost 7 bases, with 10 bases between them. CDR1 and CDR2 (germline): MNHNS, SASEGT.

This TCR was recovered from a man aged 40-49 years with Graves' hyperthyroidism. V and J are TRBV6-1 and TRBJ1-5, with a tentative D call TRBD1 (5 bases). Material: blood. The chain's CDR3 is CASSDRARQPQHF. The CDR3 nucleotides are TGTGCCAGCAGTGACAGGGCCCGGCAGCCCCAGCATTTT.